This T cell receptor beta chain was obtained from a study of blood T cell repertoires in COVID-19. Germline lookup yields CDR1 MNHNY and CDR2 SVGAGI (reference sequence). This CDR3 region has 13 residues. With 7 bases removed from V and 2 bases from J, the gap between germline ends came to 12 bases. Sequenced by immunoSEQ multiplex PCR; TCRdb stores in-frame clones only, minus some. The table lists tens of thousands of clones, 90% of them singletons. Source material: peripheral blood. This clonotype originated in a human donor in a cohort sampled during active COVID-19. This sequence joins TRBV6-6 and TRBJ2-7; D perhaps matches TRBD1 (6 bases). The CDR3 is CASNQGFTYEQYF. The CDR3 DNA reads TGTGCCAGCAACCAGGGGTTTACCTACGAGCAGTACTTC.